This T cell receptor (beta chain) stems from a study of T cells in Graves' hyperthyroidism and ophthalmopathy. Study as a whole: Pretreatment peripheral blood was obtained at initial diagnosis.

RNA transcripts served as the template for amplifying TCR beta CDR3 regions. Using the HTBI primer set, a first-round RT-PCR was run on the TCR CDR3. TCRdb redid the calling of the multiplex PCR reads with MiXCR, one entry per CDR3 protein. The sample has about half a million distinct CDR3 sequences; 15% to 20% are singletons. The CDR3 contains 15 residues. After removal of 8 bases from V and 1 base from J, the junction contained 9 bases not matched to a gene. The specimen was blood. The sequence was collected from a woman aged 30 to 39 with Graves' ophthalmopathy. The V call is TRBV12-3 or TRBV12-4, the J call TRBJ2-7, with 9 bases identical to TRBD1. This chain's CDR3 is CASGTRGQGSYEQYF. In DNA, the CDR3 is TGTGCCAGCGGCACTCGGGGACAGGGATCCTACGAGCAGTACTTC.